This T cell receptor beta chain was obtained from a study of shared clonotypes between healthy human individuals. Germline V gene lookup returns CDR1 SGHNT and CDR2 YYREEE (reference sequence). Trimming took off 3 bases at V and 8 bases at J, with 17 bases between the two ends. The CDR3 spans 15 residues. Here immunoSEQ multiplex PCR was the method, and the copy in TCRdb shows in-frame clones only, minus some. The table lists about 1.5 million clones, roughly 98% of them singletons. The clonotype originates from a man aged 25-45 years in good health. This chain links TRBV5-4 with TRBJ1-4; D ambiguous. Sequencing used naive CD4+ T cells sorted from blood. This sample's subset: CD45RA+ positively selected. CDR3 bases: TGTGCCAGCAGCTCTCGGGCCGGAGGAAGGGAAAAACTGTTTTTT. It is translated as CASSSRAGGREKLFF.